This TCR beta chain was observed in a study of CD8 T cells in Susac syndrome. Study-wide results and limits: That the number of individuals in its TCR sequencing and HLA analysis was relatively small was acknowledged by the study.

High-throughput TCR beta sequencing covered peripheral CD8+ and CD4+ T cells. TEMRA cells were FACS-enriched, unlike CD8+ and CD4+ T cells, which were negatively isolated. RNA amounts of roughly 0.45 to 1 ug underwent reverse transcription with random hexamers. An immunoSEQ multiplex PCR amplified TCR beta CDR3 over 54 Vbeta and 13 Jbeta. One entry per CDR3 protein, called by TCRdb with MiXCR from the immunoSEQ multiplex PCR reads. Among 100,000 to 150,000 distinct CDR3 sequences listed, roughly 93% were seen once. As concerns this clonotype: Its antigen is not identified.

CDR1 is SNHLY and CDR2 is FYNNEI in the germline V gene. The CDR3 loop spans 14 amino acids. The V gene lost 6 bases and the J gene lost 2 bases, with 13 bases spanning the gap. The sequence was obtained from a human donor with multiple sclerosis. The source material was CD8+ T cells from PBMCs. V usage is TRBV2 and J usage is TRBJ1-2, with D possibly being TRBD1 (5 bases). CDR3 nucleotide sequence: TGTGCCAGCAGCGGGATGGGACGGAACTATGGCTACACCTTC. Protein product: CASSGMGRNYGYTF.